The 22 T cell receptor beta chains reported below all come from one sample, sequenced in a study of post-analysis software for immune sequencing data. These receptors are not linked to any known antigen. Study-wide results and limits: Five or six TRBV segments, TRBV5-6, TRBV5-1 and TRBV20-1 among them, were found more frequent in patients than controls.

TCR beta libraries were prepared from cDNA with unique molecular identifiers. A single record per CDR3 protein comes from TCRdb applying MiXCR to the PCR reads. This sample has approximately 730,000 distinct CDR3 sequences, with roughly 50% found just once. The material sequenced was blood. Receptors were obtained from a girl aged 10-17 years with multiple sclerosis.

V is TRBV24-1 and J is TRBJ1-2; D not resolved. Per the germline V gene, CDR1 is KGHDR and CDR2 is SFDVKD. Trimming shortened V by 4 bases and J by 2 bases, and 4 bases separated the two germline ends. The CDR3 is made up of 12 amino acids. CDR3 amino acids: CATSEDNYGYTF. CDR3 sequence (DNA): TGTGCCACCAGTGAAGACAACTATGGCTACACCTTC.

The chain carries TRBV5-6 and TRBJ2-6, with D unclear. V lost 0 bases to trimming and J lost 3 bases, with 10 bases between them. The CDR3 length is 16 residues. Germline assignment: CDR1 SGHDT and CDR2 YYEEEE. CDR3 bases: TGTGCCAGCAGCTTGGCCGTAGGGTATGGGGCCAACGTCCTGACTTTC. It specifies CASSLAVGYGANVLTF.

V and J are TRBV2 and TRBJ2-5, with D unclear. CDR3 length: 14 amino acids. V was trimmed by 7 bases and J by 5 bases, leaving 17 bases between them. Germline V lookup: CDR1 SNHLY, CDR2 FYNNEI. The CDR3 DNA is TGTGCCAGCACCAGAGCGATAGCTTACGAGACCCAGTACTTC. It codes for CASTRAIAYETQYF.

In its sample, this clonotype was seen many times. The chain has TRBV12-3 or TRBV12-4 and TRBJ1-2; tentatively, D is TRBD1 (6 bases). V shed 5 bases and J shed 6 bases, with 13 bases lying between them. There are 13 residues in the CDR3. The CDR3 protein is CASSQVAGDGYTF. CDR3 DNA: TGTGCCAGCAGTCAGGTGGCAGGGGATGGCTACACCTTC.

This clonotype appeared a few times. The rearrangement uses TRBV9 and TRBJ2-7, with TRBD2 matching 8 bases. The germline V gene has CDR1 SGDLS and CDR2 YYNGEE. CDR3 length: 15 amino acids. J lost 7 bases, V lost 4 bases, and 13 bases had no gene match. In DNA form, the CDR3 reads TGTGCCAGCAGCCCCCGGGAGGGGAAAGCGGGTGAGCAGTACTTC. Its protein is CASSPREGKAGEQYF.

The V and J genes are TRBV7-2 and TRBJ1-4, with D maybe TRBD1 (5 bases). The germline V gene has CDR1 SGHTA and CDR2 FQGNSA. The CDR3 length is 15 residues. V lost 2 bases to trimming and J lost 8 bases, with 15 bases between them. This CDR3 reads CASSLRQGRGEKLFF. Here the CDR3 DNA reads TGTGCCAGCAGCTTACGCCAGGGACGAGGCGAAAAACTGTTTTTT.

The chain has TRBV5-6 and TRBJ2-1; D possibly corresponds to TRBD1 (6 bases). This CDR3 has 15 residues. Trimming shortened V by 6 bases and J by 8 bases, and 21 bases separated the two germline ends. CDR1 is SGHDT, CDR2 YYEEEE, per germline. The CDR3 loop is CASIIFGTSYDEQFF. Written as DNA, the CDR3 is TGTGCCAGCATCATTTTCGGGACATCATACGATGAGCAGTTCTTC.

The V gene is TRBV6-6, the J gene TRBJ1-5; D call uncertain. Trimming shortened V by 5 bases and J by 1 base, and 6 bases separated the two germline ends. CDR1 and CDR2 from the germline V gene are MNHNY and SVGAGI (reference sequence). The CDR3 runs 13 residues. The CDR3 spells CASSKESNQPQHF. The CDR3 DNA sequence: TGTGCCAGCAGTAAGGAGAGCAATCAGCCCCAGCATTTT.

As to this clonotype: At one boundary the junction diverges from the germline segment, which might be a read error. J is TRBJ1-2 and V is TRBV27; possibly TRBD1 for D (5 bases). The germline gives CDR1 MNHEY, CDR2 SMNVEV (reference sequence). CDR3 length: 13 amino acids. The CDR3 DNA is TGTGCCAGCGGTTTGGGGGGGTTCTATGGCTACACCTTC. Its translation: CASGLGGFYGYTF.

This clonotype was observed once. For the CDR3, the DNA is TGCAGTGCTAGAGAAGGGGTGGAGACCCAGTACTTC. As protein: CSAREGVETQYF. The chain employs TRBV20-1 and TRBJ2-5, with a tentative D call TRBD1 (5 bases). V dropped 0 bases and J dropped 5 bases, with 7 bases sitting between them. Germline loops: CDR1 DFQATT, CDR2 SNEGSKA (reference sequence). CDR3 size: 12 residues.

The gene calls are TRBV29-1 and TRBJ2-1, with TRBD1 matching 7 bases. The V segment lost 3 bases and the J segment 0 bases; nucleotides outside the gene matches: 5. This CDR3 has 15 residues. Looked up from germline, CDR1 is SQVTM and CDR2 is ANQGSEA. Written as DNA, the CDR3 is TGCAGCGTTGAGGGGACAGAGAGCTCCTACAATGAGCAGTTCTTC. Its translation is CSVEGTESSYNEQFF.

The chain couples TRBV6-2 or TRBV6-3 to TRBJ1-1; D possibly corresponds to TRBD1 (6 bases). The CDR3 runs to 15 residues. V lost 5 bases to trimming and J lost 7 bases, with 20 bases between them. Germline V CDR1 and CDR2: MNHEY, SVGEGT. As DNA, the CDR3 is TGTGCCAGCAGTATGGCGACAGGCCGACCTAATGAAGCTTTCTTT. Protein: CASSMATGRPNEAFF.

The V gene is TRBV12-3 or TRBV12-4, the J gene TRBJ1-4; D gene uncertain. V was trimmed by 3 bases and J by 8 bases, leaving 10 bases between them. The CDR3 has 13 residues. DNA for the CDR3: TGTGCCAGCAGTTTGGACCAAAAGGAAAAACTGTTTTTT. It is translated as CASSLDQKEKLFF.

The gene calls are TRBV7-9 and TRBJ2-7; the match to TRBD1 covers 9 bases. The CDR3 extends over 15 amino acids. Per germline, CDR1 SEHNR and CDR2 FQNEAQ (reference sequence). Trimming at V came to 5 bases and at J to 4 bases, leaving 9 bases not matched to a gene. The CDR3 DNA follows: TGTGCCAGCAGCCAACAGGGGGCGCGGGGTTACGAGCAGTACTTC. This gives the protein CASSQQGARGYEQYF.

The chain has TRBV9 and TRBJ1-2; D remains unclear. Germline CDR1 is SGDLS and CDR2 is YYNGEE. The CDR3 spans 16 residues. V lost 1 base, J lost 1 base, and 14 bases lay in between. The CDR3 DNA sequence: TGTGCCAGCAGCGTATCGGCCCAACTAGATAACTATGGCTACACCTTC. It translates to CASSVSAQLDNYGYTF.

This rearrangement joins TRBV7-6 to TRBJ2-5; 7 bases match TRBD1. With V trimmed by 5 bases and J by 0 bases, 6 bases remained unmatched. The CDR3 covers 15 residues. Germline-derived CDR1 and CDR2 are SGHVS and FNYEAQ. CDR3 coding DNA: TGTGCCAGCAGCGACGACAGGGCAGACCAAGAGACCCAGTACTTC. Translated, it gives CASSDDRADQETQYF.

The sample holds a few counts of this clonotype. The CDR3 sequence: CASSLAGGWEDTQYF. In DNA, the CDR3 is TGCGCCAGCAGCTTGGCCGGGGGTTGGGAAGATACGCAGTATTTT. This chain uses TRBV5-1 with TRBJ2-3; TRBD2 is a possible D gene (6 bases). Trimming removed 0 bases from V and 5 bases from J, with 13 bases in between. Looked up from germline, CDR1 is SGHRS and CDR2 is YFSETQ. The CDR3 totals 15 residues.

V is TRBV20-1 and J is TRBJ2-1; TRBD2 matches 9 bases. With 7 bases clipped from V and 8 bases from J, the junction kept 15 bases outside the gene matches. Germline V gene lookup returns CDR1 DFQATT and CDR2 SNEGSKA (reference sequence). The CDR3 extends over 15 amino acids. The CDR3 region has the DNA TGCAGTGTCGCCGAGTCCCCGGGACTAGCATATGAGCAGTTCTTC. This gives the protein CSVAESPGLAYEQFF.

This chain joins TRBV6-2 or TRBV6-3 and TRBJ2-7, with 7 bases aligning to TRBD1. The germline V gene has CDR1 MNHEY and CDR2 SVGEGT. The CDR3 is 14 residues long. Germline trimming cut 4 bases from V and 5 bases from J; bases unmatched to any gene: 8. As DNA, the CDR3 is TGTGCCAGCAGTTCCGACAGGGAAATCAACGAGCAGTACTTC. Its protein product is CASSSDREINEQYF.

This rearrangement joins TRBV7-3 to TRBJ2-2, with D uncertain. Trimming removed 2 bases from V and 4 bases from J, with 5 bases in between. This CDR3 comprises 13 residues. Germline-derived CDR1 and CDR2 are SGHTA and FQGTGA. The CDR3 DNA is TGTGCCAGCAGCTTAGGGCGCACCGGGGAGCTGTTTTTT. It encodes CASSLGRTGELFF.

V and J are TRBV29-1 and TRBJ2-7, with TRBD1 as a possible D gene (5 bases). The CDR3 length is 12 residues. Trimming stripped 3 bases from V and 4 bases from J, with 10 bases between. The germline gives CDR1 SQVTM, CDR2 ANQGSEA. The CDR3 is CSVDLGDYEQYF. For the CDR3, the DNA is TGCAGCGTTGATCTAGGGGATTACGAGCAGTACTTC.

V usage is TRBV11-2 and J usage is TRBJ2-7; D remains unclear. The J call may be mistaken, given a closer DNA end match to TRBJ2-5. This CDR3 spans 15 amino acids. Germline assignment: CDR1 SGHAT and CDR2 FQNNGV. The CDR3 reads CASSLGGQSRRTQYF. In DNA form, the CDR3 reads TGTGCCAGCAGCTTAGGAGGCCAGTCGAGGAGGACCCAGTACTTC.